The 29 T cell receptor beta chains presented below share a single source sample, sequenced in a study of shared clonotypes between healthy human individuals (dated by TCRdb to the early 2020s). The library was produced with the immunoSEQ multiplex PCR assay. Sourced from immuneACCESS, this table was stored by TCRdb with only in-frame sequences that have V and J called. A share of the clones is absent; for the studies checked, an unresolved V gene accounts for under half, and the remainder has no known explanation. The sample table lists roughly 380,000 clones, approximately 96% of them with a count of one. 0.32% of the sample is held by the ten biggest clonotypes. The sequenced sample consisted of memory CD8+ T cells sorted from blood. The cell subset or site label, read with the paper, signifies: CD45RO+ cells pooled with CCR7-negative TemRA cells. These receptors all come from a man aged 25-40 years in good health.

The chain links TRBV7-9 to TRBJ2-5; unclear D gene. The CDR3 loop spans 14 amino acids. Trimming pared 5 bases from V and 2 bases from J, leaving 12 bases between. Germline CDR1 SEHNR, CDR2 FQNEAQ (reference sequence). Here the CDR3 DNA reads TGTGCCAGCAGCAAAGACATGGGACAAGAGACCCAGTACTTC. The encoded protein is CASSKDMGQETQYF.

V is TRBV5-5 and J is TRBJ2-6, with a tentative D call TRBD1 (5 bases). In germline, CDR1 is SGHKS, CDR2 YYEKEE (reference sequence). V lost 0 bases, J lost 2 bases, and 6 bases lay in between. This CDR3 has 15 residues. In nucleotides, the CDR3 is TGTGCCAGCAGCTTGGGGGGCGCTGGGGCCAACGTCCTGACTTTC. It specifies CASSLGGAGANVLTF.

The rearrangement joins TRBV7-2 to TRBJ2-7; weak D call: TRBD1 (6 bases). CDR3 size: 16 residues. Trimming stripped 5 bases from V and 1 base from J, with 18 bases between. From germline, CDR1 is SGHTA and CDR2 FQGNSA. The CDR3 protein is CASSLSGQFLSYEQYF. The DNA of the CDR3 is TGTGCCAGCAGCCTTTCTGGACAGTTTCTTTCCTACGAGCAGTACTTC. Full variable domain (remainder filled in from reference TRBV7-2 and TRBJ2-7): GAGVSQSPSNKVTEKGKDVELRCDPISGHTALYWYRQSLGQGLEFLIYFQGNSAPDKSGLPSDRFSAERTGGSVSTLTIQRTQQEDSAVYLCASSLSGQFLSYEQYFGPGTRLTVT.

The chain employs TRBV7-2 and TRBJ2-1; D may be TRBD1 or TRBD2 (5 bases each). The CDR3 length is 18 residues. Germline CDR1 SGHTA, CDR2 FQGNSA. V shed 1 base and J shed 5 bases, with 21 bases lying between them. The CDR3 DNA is TGTGCCAGCAGCTTAGTTAGTTTGGGACCAGTGTCCCACAATGAGCAGTTCTTC. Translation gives CASSLVSLGPVSHNEQFF.

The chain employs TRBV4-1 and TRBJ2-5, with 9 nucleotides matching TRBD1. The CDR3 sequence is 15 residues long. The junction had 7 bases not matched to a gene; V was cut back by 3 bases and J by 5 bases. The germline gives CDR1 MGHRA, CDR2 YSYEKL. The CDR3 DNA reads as TGCGCCAGCAGCCAGACAGGGGGAATAGGGGAGACCCAGTACTTC. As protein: CASSQTGGIGETQYF.

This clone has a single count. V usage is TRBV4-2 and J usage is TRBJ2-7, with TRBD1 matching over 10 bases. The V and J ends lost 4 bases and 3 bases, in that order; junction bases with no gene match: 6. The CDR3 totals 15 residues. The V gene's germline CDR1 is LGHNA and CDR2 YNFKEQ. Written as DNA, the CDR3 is TGTGCCAGCAGCCGGGGGACAGGGGTAGGCTACGAGCAGTACTTC. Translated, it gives CASSRGTGVGYEQYF.

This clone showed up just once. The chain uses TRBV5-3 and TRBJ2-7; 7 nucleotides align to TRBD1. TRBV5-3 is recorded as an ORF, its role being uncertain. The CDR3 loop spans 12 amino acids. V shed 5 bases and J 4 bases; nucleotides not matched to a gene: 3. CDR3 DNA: TGTGCCAGAAGGCTGACAGGGTACGAGCAGTACTTC. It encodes CARRLTGYEQYF.

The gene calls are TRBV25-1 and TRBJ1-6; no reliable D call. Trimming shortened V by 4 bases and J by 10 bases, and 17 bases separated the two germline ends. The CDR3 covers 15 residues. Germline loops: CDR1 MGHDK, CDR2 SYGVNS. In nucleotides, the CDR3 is TGTGCCAGCAGTGCCAGCGAAACAGAGAGCTCACCCCTCCACTTT. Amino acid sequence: CASSASETESSPLHF.

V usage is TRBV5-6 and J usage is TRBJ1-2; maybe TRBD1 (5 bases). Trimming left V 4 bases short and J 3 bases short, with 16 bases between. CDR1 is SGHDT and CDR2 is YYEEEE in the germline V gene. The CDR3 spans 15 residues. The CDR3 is CASSRPSGGYYGYTF. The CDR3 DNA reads TGTGCCAGCAGCCGCCCCTCCGGGGGATACTATGGCTACACCTTC.

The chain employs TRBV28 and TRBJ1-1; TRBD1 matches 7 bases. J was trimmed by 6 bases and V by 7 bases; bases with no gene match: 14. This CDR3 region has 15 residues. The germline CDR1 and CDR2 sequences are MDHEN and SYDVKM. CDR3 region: CASTASQGYYPEAFF. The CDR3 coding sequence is TGTGCCAGCACCGCTTCACAGGGGTACTACCCTGAAGCTTTCTTT. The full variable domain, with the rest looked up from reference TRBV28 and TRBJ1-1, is DVKVTQSSRYLVKRTGEKVFLECVQDMDHENMFWYRQDPGLGLRLIYFSYDVKMKEKGDIPEGYSVSREKKERFSLILESASTNQTSMYLCASTASQGYYPEAFFGQGTRLTVV.

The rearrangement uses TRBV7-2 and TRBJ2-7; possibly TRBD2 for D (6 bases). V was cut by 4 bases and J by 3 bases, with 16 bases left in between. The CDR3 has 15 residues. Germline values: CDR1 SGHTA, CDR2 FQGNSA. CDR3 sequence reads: CASSSSLLSGYEQYF. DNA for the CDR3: TGTGCCAGCAGCTCGTCCCTCCTTAGCGGCTACGAGCAGTACTTC.

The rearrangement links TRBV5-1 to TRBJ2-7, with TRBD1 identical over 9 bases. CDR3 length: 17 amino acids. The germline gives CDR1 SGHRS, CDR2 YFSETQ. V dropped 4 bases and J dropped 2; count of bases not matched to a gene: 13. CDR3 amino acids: CASSLRDRVDRAYEQYF. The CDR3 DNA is TGCGCCAGCAGCCTCCGGGACAGGGTCGATAGAGCCTACGAGCAGTACTTC.

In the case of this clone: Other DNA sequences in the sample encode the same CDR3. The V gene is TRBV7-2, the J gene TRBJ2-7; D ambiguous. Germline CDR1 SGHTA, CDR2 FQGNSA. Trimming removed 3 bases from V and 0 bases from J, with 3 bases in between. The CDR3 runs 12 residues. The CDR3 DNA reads TGTGCCAGCAGCTTCACCTCCTACGAGCAGTACTTC. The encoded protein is CASSFTSYEQYF.

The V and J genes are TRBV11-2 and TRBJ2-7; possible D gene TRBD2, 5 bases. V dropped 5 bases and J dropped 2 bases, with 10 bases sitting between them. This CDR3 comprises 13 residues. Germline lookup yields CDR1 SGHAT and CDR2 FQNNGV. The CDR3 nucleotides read TGTGCCAGCAGCCCACCGGGGACCTACGAGCAGTACTTC. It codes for CASSPPGTYEQYF.

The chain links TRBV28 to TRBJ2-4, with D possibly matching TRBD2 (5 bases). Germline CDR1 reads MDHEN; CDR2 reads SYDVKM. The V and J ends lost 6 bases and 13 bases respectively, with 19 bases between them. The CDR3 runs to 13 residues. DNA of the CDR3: TGTGCCAGCAGACCAAACAAGGACTTACCACAGTACTTC. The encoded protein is CASRPNKDLPQYF.

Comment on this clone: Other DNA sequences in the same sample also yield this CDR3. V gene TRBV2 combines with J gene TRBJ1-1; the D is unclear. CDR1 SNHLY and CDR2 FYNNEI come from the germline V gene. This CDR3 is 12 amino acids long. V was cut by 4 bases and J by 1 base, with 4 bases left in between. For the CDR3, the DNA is TGTGCCAGCAGTGGGCAGAACACTGAAGCTTTCTTT. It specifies CASSGQNTEAFF.

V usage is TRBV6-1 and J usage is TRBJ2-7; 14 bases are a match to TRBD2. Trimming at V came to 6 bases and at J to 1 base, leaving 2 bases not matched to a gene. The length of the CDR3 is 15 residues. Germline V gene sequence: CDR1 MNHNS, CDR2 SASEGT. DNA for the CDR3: TGTGCCAGCAGGTGGACTAGCGGGAGGTCCTACGAGCAGTACTTC. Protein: CASRWTSGRSYEQYF.

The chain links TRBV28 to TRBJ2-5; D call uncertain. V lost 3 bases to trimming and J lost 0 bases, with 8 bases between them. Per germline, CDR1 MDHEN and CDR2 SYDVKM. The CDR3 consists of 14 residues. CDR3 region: CASSFPLYQETQYF. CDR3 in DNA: TGTGCCAGCAGTTTCCCACTGTACCAAGAGACCCAGTACTTC.

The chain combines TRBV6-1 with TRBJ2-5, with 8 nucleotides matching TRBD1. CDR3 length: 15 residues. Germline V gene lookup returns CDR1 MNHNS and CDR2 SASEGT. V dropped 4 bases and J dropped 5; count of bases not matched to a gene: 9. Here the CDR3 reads CASSGARGRSETQYF. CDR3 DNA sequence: TGTGCCAGCAGTGGGGCCAGGGGGCGGTCGGAGACCCAGTACTTC.

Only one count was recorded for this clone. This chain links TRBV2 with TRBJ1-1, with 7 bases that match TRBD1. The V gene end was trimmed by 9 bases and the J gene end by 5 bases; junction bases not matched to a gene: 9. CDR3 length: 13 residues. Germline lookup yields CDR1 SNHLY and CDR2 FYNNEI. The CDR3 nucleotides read TGTGCCAGTCCGCGTGCGACAGGGACTGAAGCTTTCTTT. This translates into CASPRATGTEAFF.

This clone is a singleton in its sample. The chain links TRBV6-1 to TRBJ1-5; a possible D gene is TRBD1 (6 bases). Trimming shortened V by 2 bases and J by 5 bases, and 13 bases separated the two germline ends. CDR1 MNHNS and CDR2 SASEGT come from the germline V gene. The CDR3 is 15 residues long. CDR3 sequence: CASSERPTGYQPQHF. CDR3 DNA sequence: TGTGCCAGCAGTGAAAGACCCACAGGGTATCAGCCCCAGCATTTT.

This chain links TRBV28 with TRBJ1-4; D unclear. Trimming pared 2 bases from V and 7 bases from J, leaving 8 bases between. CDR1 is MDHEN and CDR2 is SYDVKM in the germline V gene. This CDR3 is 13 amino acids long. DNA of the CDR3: TGTGCCAGCAGTTTAGGGGTTTTTGAAAAACTGTTTTTT. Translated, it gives CASSLGVFEKLFF.

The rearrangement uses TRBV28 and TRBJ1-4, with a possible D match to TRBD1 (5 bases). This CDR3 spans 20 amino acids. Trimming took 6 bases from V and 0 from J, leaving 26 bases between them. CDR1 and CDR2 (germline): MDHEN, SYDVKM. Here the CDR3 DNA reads TGTGCCAGCAGCCGAGAGTGGACACTGAGATGGCTCGCAACTAATGAAAAACTGTTTTTT. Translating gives CASSREWTLRWLATNEKLFF. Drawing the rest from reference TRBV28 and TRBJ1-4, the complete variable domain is DVKVTQSSRYLVKRTGEKVFLECVQDMDHENMFWYRQDPGLGLRLIYFSYDVKMKEKGDIPEGYSVSREKKERFSLILESASTNQTSMYLCASSREWTLRWLATNEKLFFGSGTQLSVL.

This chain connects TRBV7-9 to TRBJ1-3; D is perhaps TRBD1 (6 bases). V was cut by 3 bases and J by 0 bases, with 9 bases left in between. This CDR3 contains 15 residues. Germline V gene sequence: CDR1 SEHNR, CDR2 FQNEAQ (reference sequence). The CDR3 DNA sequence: TGTGCCAGCAGCTTGGCAGGGGACTCTGGAAACACCATATATTTT. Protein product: CASSLAGDSGNTIYF.

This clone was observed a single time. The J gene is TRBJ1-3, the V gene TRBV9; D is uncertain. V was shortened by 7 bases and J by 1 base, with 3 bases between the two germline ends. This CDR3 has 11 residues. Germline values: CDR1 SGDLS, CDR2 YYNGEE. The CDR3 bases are TGTGCCAGCCAATCTGGAAACACCATATATTTT. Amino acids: CASQSGNTIYF.

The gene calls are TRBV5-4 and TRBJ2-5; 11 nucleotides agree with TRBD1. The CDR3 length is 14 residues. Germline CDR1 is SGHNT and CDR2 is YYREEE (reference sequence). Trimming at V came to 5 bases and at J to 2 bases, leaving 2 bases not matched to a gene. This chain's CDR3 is CASRRDRGQETQYF. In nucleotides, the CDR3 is TGTGCCAGCAGACGGGACAGGGGGCAAGAGACCCAGTACTTC.

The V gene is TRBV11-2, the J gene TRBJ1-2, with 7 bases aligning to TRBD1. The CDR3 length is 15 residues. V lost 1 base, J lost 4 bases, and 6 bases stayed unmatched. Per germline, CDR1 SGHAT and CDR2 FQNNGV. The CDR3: CASSLGPQGSYGYTF. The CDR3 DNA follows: TGTGCCAGCAGCTTAGGGCCACAGGGGAGCTATGGCTACACCTTC.

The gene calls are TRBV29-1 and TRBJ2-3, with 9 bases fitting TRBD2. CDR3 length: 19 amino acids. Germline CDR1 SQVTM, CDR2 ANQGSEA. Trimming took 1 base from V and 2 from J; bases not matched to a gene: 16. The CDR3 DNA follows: TGCAGCGTTGAAGGGGGCAGGGGCGCCCTAGCGGGATACACAGATACGCAGTATTTT. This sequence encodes CSVEGGRGALAGYTDTQYF.

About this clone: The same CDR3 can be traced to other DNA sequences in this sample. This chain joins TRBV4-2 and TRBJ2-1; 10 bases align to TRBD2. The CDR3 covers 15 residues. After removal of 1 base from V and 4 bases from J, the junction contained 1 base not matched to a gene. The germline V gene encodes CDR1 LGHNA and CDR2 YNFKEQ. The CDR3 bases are TGTGCCAGCAGCCAAGGGACTAGCGGATACAATGAGCAGTTCTTC. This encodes CASSQGTSGYNEQFF.